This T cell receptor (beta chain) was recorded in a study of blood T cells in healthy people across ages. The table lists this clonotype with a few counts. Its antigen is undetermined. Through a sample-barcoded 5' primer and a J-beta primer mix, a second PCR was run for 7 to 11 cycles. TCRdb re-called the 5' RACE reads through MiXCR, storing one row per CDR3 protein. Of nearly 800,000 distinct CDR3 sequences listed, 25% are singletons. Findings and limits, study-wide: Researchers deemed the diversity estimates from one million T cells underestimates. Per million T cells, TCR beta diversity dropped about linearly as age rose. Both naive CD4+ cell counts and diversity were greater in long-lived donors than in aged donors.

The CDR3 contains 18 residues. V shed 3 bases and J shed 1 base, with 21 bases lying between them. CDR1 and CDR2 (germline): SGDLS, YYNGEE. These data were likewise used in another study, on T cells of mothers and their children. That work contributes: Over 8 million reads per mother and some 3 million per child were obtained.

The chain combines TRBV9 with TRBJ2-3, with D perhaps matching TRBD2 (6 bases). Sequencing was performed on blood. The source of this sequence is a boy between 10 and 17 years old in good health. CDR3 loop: CASSAVGWGEEGTDTQYF. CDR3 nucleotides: TGTGCCAGCAGCGCCGTAGGTTGGGGGGAGGAGGGCACAGATACGCAGTATTTT.